A single sample is the source of the 14 T cell receptor beta chains below, sequenced in a study of tumor-infiltrating lymphocytes in primary liver carcinoma. RNA and DNA were co-extracted from around 20-30 mg of unsorted bulk tissue. TCR beta cDNA was prepared out of 500 ng total RNA by means of a constant-region primer. Generation of the TCR beta libraries relied on three nested multiplex PCR rounds using slightly modified ARM-PCR. With TRBV1-TRBV30 forward primers and a C-beta reverse primer, the first two PCR rounds were run for approximately 10 cycles each. TCRdb called the multiplex PCR reads again in MiXCR, with one record for every CDR3 protein. Here the sample spans about 120,000 distinct CDR3 sequences, roughly 70% being singletons. The sample was tumor-adjacent normal liver tissue. All receptors come from a woman aged 60-70 years with primary liver carcinoma and hepatitis B virus infection.

About this clonotype itself: Given a much more abundant clone one base away, this may be a read error. The rearrangement links TRBV7-9 to TRBJ2-3; 7 nucleotides line up with TRBD2. Germline V gives CDR1 SEHNR, CDR2 FQNEAQ (reference sequence). J lost 2 bases, V lost 2 bases, and 10 bases had no gene match. This CDR3 spans 17 amino acids. CDR3 coding DNA: TGTGCCAGCAGCTTACCCCAGACTAGCTTTCTCACAGATACGCAGTATTTT. Protein product: CASSLPQTSFLTDTQYF.

Concerning this clonotype itself: At one end the junction does not follow the germline gene, possibly because of a read error. J is TRBJ1-3 and V is TRBV6-5; D perhaps matches TRBD1 (5 bases). The CDR3 is 17 amino acids. Germline CDR1 and CDR2: MNHEY and SVGAGI. The CDR3 sequence: CASSHGWDRHAGNTVYF. DNA of the CDR3: TGTGCCAGCAGCCACGGGTGGGACCGACACGCTGGGAACACCGTATATTTT.

This clonotype showed up just a few times. The rearrangement joins TRBV2 to TRBJ2-3, with D possibly matching TRBD2 (6 bases). Trimming cost V 2 bases and J 4 bases, with 7 bases left between them. The germline V gene encodes CDR1 SNHLY and CDR2 FYNNEI. CDR3 length equals 13 residues. The CDR3, as DNA: TGTGCCAGCAGTGAAAGACTAGCAGATACGCAGTATTTT. The encoded protein is CASSERLADTQYF.

This CDR3 is CASSLEGSYKLYF. Written as DNA, the CDR3 is TGTGCCAGCAGCCTAGAAGGTAGTTACAAGCTGTACTTC. V usage is TRBV12-3 or TRBV12-4 and J usage is TRBJ2-7; D is ambiguous. Trimming removed 6 bases at V and 12 bases at J, with 21 bases between. This CDR3 has 13 amino acids.

Remarks on this clonotype: A single base separates this from a much larger clone, so it may be a read error. The rearrangement joins TRBV6-2 or TRBV6-3 to TRBJ2-7, with 11 bases lining up with TRBD1. Germline V gene data show CDR1 as MNHEY and CDR2 as SVGEGT. The junction had 11 bases not matched to a gene; V was cut back by 2 bases and J by 2 bases. CDR3 length: 18 amino acids. CDR3 bases: TGTGCCAGCAGTTACCCGGGACAGGGGGGCCCAAGCACCTACGAGCAGTACTTC. Its translation: CASSYPGQGGPSTYEQYF.

In the case of this clonotype: An end of the junction does not agree with germline; a read error may underlie this. The rearrangement uses TRBV14 and TRBJ2-4, with a possible D match to TRBD1 (6 bases). The CDR3 covers 15 residues. Germline V CDR1 and CDR2: SGHDN, FVKESK. The CDR3 is CASSQETGQCSLQHF. DNA of the CDR3: TGTGCCAGCAGCCAAGAGACAGGACAGTGTTCCCTTCAGCACTTC.

This clonotype has at least ten counts. The chain links TRBV6-1 to TRBJ2-5; D not resolved. Germline V lookup: CDR1 MNHNS, CDR2 SASEGT. V lost 10 bases to trimming and J lost 0 bases, with 12 bases between them. The CDR3 extends over 13 amino acids. The CDR3 DNA follows: TGTGCCACCCTCGCACAGCACCAAGAGACCCAGTACTTC. It specifies CATLAQHQETQYF.

Of note for this clonotype: A read error may explain this, as a much larger clone is one base away. CDR3 DNA: TGTGCCAGCAGCTTAGGCTCGAGGGGCTTCAATGAGCAGTTCTTC. Its protein product is CASSLGSRGFNEQFF. The chain uses TRBV7-9 and TRBJ2-1, with D perhaps being TRBD1 or TRBD2 (5 bases each). CDR3 size: 15 residues. V gave up 1 base and J gave up 6 bases, with 13 bases separating them. Germline V gene data show CDR1 as SEHNR and CDR2 as FQNEAQ (reference sequence).

This clonotype was counted at least ten times. The gene calls are TRBV7-9 and TRBJ2-5; perhaps TRBD2 as D (5 bases). The germline V gene encodes CDR1 SEHNR and CDR2 FQNEAQ (reference sequence). Trimming removed 1 base from V and 5 bases from J, with 14 bases in between. The CDR3 has 15 amino acids. The CDR3 sequence is CASSLGRAGIETQYF. In nucleotides, the CDR3 is TGTGCCAGCAGCTTAGGACGGGCCGGGATCGAGACCCAGTACTTC.

A remark on this clonotype: A much larger clone lies one base from this, so it may be a read error. The chain couples TRBV5-1 to TRBJ2-7; no definite D call. Per germline, CDR1 SGHRS and CDR2 YFSETQ. V was trimmed by 0 bases and J by 3 bases, leaving 10 bases between them. This CDR3 is 14 amino acids long. The CDR3 bases are TGCGCCAGCAGCTTGGACACGGCGGACTACGAGCAGTACTTC. Protein product: CASSLDTADYEQYF.

This clonotype appeared a few times. A much larger clone lies a single base off, so this may be a read error. The J gene is TRBJ2-3, the V gene TRBV5-4, with 8 bases identical to TRBD2. This CDR3 is built from 15 residues. The germline V gene encodes CDR1 SGHNT and CDR2 YYREEE (reference sequence). The CDR3 DNA sequence: TGTGCCAGCAGCTTCGGGGGGGCTAGCACAGATATGCAGTATTTT. It is translated as CASSFGGASTDMQYF.

The rearrangement uses TRBV11-3 and TRBJ1-1; no firm D call. The V and J ends lost 7 bases and 1 base respectively, with 13 bases between them. CDR1 is SGHNT, CDR2 YENEEA, per germline. The CDR3 is 14 residues long. The CDR3 sequence is CASNNRSGNTEAFF. DNA of the CDR3: TGTGCCAGCAACAACCGTTCGGGGAACACTGAAGCTTTCTTT. The variable domain in full, completed from reference TRBV11-3 and TRBJ1-1, reads EAGVVQSPRYKIIEKKQPVAFWCNPISGHNTLYWYLQNLGQGPELLIRYENEEAVDDSQLPKDRFSAERLKGVDSTLKIQPAELGDSAVYLCASNNRSGNTEAFFGQGTRLTVV.

The sample holds many counts of this clonotype. The V gene is TRBV5-1, the J gene TRBJ1-3; no reliable D call. V was pared by 0 bases and J by 0 bases, with 10 bases between. The V gene's germline CDR1 is SGHRS and CDR2 YFSETQ. This CDR3 is built from 16 residues. The CDR3 spells CASSLGETFSGNTIYF. The CDR3 DNA sequence: TGCGCCAGCAGCTTGGGAGAGACCTTCTCTGGAAACACCATATATTTT.

With respect to this clonotype: An end of the junction differs from the germline gene, which may be a read error. The CDR3 reads CAGSATGDYGYIF. The CDR3 DNA follows: TGTGCCGGCAGTGCGACAGGGGACTATGGCTACATCTTC. J is TRBJ1-2 and V is TRBV6-4; 8 bases map to TRBD1. CDR3 length equals 13 residues. Germline V CDR1 and CDR2: MRHNA, SNTAGT.